This entry lists 6 T cell receptor beta chains sequenced from one sample in a study of blood T cell repertoires in COVID-19. Profiled with immunoSEQ multiplex PCR; TCRdb holds only in-frame clones, not every one. The sample has a few hundred thousand clones; approximately 85% are singletons. The sequenced sample was peripheral blood. Every receptor here comes from a human donor in a cohort sampled during active COVID-19.

Concerning this clone: The same CDR3 also results from other DNA sequences found in this sample. The rearrangement joins TRBV4-2 to TRBJ1-2; the D gene is possibly TRBD1 (6 bases). Trimming shortened V by 0 bases and J by 8 bases, and 19 bases separated the two germline ends. Looked up from germline, CDR1 is LGHNA and CDR2 is YNFKEQ. The CDR3 totals 16 residues. This chain's CDR3 is CASSQETGGYHAGYTF. The DNA of the CDR3 is TGTGCCAGCAGCCAAGAGACTGGGGGCTATCACGCGGGCTACACCTTC.

This rearrangement joins TRBV7-3 to TRBJ2-7; 8 bases agree with TRBD2. Germline trimming cut 5 bases from V and 7 bases from J; bases unmatched to any gene: 7. The CDR3 is 13 residues long. The germline gives CDR1 SGHTA, CDR2 FQGTGA. In DNA form, the CDR3 reads TGTGCCAGCAGCCCCCGGGGGGGATGGGAGCAGTACTTC. It specifies CASSPRGGWEQYF.

The chain recombines TRBV5-1 with TRBJ2-1; 7 bases align to TRBD2. The CDR3 is made up of 17 amino acids. Germline V CDR1 and CDR2: SGHRS, YFSETQ. With V trimmed by 3 bases and J by 9 bases, 18 bases remained unmatched. CDR3 nucleotides: TGCGCCAGCAGCTCACGAGTAAGCGGGGCCGGGAATGCTGAGCAGTTCTTC. As protein: CASSSRVSGAGNAEQFF.

The chain has TRBV5-1 and TRBJ2-1, with D perhaps matching TRBD1 (6 bases). Germline V gives CDR1 SGHRS, CDR2 YFSETQ. The CDR3 consists of 13 residues. Trimming stripped 4 bases from V and 7 bases from J, with 12 bases between. The CDR3 is CASSPGQINEQFF. In DNA form, the CDR3 reads TGCGCCAGCAGCCCAGGACAGATTAATGAGCAGTTCTTC.

This chain joins TRBV7-9 and TRBJ1-2; TRBD1 matches 7 bases. Germline-derived CDR1 and CDR2 are SEHNR and FQNEAQ (reference sequence). This CDR3 region has 14 residues. Trimming removed 5 bases from V and 7 bases from J; junction bases left unmatched: 10. CDR3 DNA sequence: TGTGCCAGCAGCGAAGACAGGGTGTGGAGTGGCTACACCTTC. The encoded protein is CASSEDRVWSGYTF. The full variable domain, completed using reference TRBV7-9 and TRBJ1-2, is DTGVSQNPRHKITKRGQNVTFRCDPISEHNRLYWYRQTLGQGPEFLTYFQNEAQLEKSRLLSDRFSAERPKGSFSTLEIQRTEQGDSAMYLCASSEDRVWSGYTFGSGTRLTVV.

This rearrangement joins TRBV5-6 to TRBJ2-7; 10 nucleotides line up with TRBD1. V gave up 3 bases and J gave up 6 bases; unmatched junction bases: 3. CDR1 and CDR2 from the germline V gene are SGHDT and YYEEEE. CDR3 length: 13 residues. For the CDR3, the DNA is TGTGCCAGCAGCTGGGACAGGGGCCGCGAGCAGTACTTC. Protein product: CASSWDRGREQYF.